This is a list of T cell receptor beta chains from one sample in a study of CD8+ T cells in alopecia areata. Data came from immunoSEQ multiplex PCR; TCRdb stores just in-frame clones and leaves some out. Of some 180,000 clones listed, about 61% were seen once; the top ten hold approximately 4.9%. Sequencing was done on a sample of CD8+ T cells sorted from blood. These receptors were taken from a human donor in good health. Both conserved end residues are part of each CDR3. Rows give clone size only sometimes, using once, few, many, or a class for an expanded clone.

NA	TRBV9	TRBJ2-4	CASSQGQVENIQYF
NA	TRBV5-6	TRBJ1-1	CASSYDRNTEAFF
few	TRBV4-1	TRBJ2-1	CASSQAAGGTAFF
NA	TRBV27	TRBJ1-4	CASSTFGGNEKLFF
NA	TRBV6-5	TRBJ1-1	CASSYSGQGANTEAFF
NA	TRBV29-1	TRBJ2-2	CSAELGQKNTGELFF
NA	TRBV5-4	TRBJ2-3	CASRLRLATDTQYF
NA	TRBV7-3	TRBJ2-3	CASSSGLAGTDTQYF
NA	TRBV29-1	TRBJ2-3	CSVGLSAGGTDTQYF
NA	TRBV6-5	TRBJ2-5	CASSYSLGQETQYF
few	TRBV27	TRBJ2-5	CASGPTGAQYF